A selection of T cell receptor beta chains follows, all from one sample in a study of blood T cells in healthy people across ages. TCRdb processed the 5' RACE reads anew with MiXCR; each CDR3 protein has one entry. In the table there are some 1.1 million distinct CDR3 sequences, roughly two fifths of which are singletons. Material for sequencing was blood. The source of these receptors is a man aged 18-30 years in good health. The CDR3 runs from the conserved cysteine through the conserved F or W. Each record gives: D gene, clone size, J gene, V gene, CDR3 DNA, CDR3 protein. A D gene is named only where the DNA matches it firmly. Some rows mark clone size as missing; the rest say once, few, many or name a class of expanded clone.

d_gene: -
abundance: -
j_gene: TRBJ1-5
v_gene: TRBV6-1
CDR3nt: TGTGCCAGCATCCCACAGGTGTATAGCAATCAGCCCCAGCATTTT
CDR3aa: CASIPQVYSNQPQHF

d_gene: -
abundance: few
j_gene: TRBJ1-2
v_gene: TRBV9
CDR3nt: TGTGCCAGCAGCGCGGGCGTCCGGGGCTACACCTTC
CDR3aa: CASSAGVRGYTF

d_gene: -
abundance: -
j_gene: TRBJ2-3
v_gene: TRBV24-1
CDR3nt: TGTGCCACCAGTCACCCCTCCTGGGATACGCAGTATTTT
CDR3aa: CATSHPSWDTQYF

d_gene: -
abundance: -
j_gene: TRBJ1-1
v_gene: TRBV2
CDR3nt: TGTGCCAGGCGGGACTACGGCCACACTGAAGCTTTCTTT
CDR3aa: CARRDYGHTEAFF

d_gene: -
abundance: -
j_gene: TRBJ2-2
v_gene: TRBV7-9
CDR3nt: TGTGCCAGCAGCACACCTCGGACGTCGAACACCGGGGAGCTGTTTTTT
CDR3aa: CASSTPRTSNTGELFF

d_gene: -
abundance: -
j_gene: TRBJ2-1
v_gene: TRBV5-1
CDR3nt: TGCGCCAGCAGCCCAGACACAGGAGTTTCCTACGAGCAGTTCTTC
CDR3aa: CASSPDTGVSYEQFF

d_gene: -
abundance: few
j_gene: TRBJ1-1
v_gene: TRBV5-5
CDR3nt: TGTGCCAGCAGCTTGGCCCTCCTTTCGAACACTGAAGCTTTCTTT
CDR3aa: CASSLALLSNTEAFF

d_gene: -
abundance: -
j_gene: TRBJ2-5
v_gene: TRBV6-2/TRBV6-3
CDR3nt: TGTGCCAGCAGTTTCCCTCGAGGACGGCAGGAGACCCAGTACTTC
CDR3aa: CASSFPRGRQETQYF

d_gene: TRBD1
abundance: few
j_gene: TRBJ2-7
v_gene: TRBV7-9
CDR3nt: TGTGCCAGCGGTATTGGGGACAGTTCCTACGAGCAGTACTTC
CDR3aa: CASGIGDSSYEQYF

d_gene: -
abundance: once
j_gene: TRBJ2-1
v_gene: TRBV6-2/TRBV6-3
CDR3nt: TGTGCCAGCAGTTTCACGGACGCCTACAATGAGCAGTTCTTC
CDR3aa: CASSFTDAYNEQFF

d_gene: -
abundance: few
j_gene: TRBJ2-5
v_gene: TRBV7-2
CDR3nt: TGTGCCTCGGGTGGGGGGGCGCAGGAGACCCAGTACTTC
CDR3aa: CASGGGAQETQYF

d_gene: -
abundance: -
j_gene: TRBJ1-1
v_gene: TRBV25-1
CDR3nt: TGTGCCAGCAGTGAAGCCCCGGCAGGGTTGCCTGAAGCTTTCTTT
CDR3aa: CASSEAPAGLPEAFF

d_gene: -
abundance: -
j_gene: TRBJ1-6
v_gene: TRBV12-3/TRBV12-4
CDR3nt: TGTGCCAGCAGTCGCAGGGAGCGCTCACCCCTCCACTTT
CDR3aa: CASSRRERSPLHF

d_gene: TRBD1
abundance: -
j_gene: TRBJ2-5
v_gene: TRBV7-3
CDR3nt: TGTGCCAGCAGCTTAACTGGGACAGGGAGGAGGGAGACCCAGTACTTC
CDR3aa: CASSLTGTGRRETQYF

d_gene: -
abundance: few
j_gene: TRBJ2-1
v_gene: TRBV29-1
CDR3nt: TGCAGCGGTCACCTCCAGGGAATGGGGCACAATGAGCAGTTCTTC
CDR3aa: CSGHLQGMGHNEQFF

d_gene: TRBD2
abundance: -
j_gene: TRBJ2-3
v_gene: TRBV7-3
CDR3nt: TGTGCCAGCAGCTTAACCCTTTTCGCTAGCGGGGTTACAGATACGCAGTATTTT
CDR3aa: CASSLTLFASGVTDTQYF

d_gene: -
abundance: once
j_gene: TRBJ2-2
v_gene: TRBV4-3
CDR3nt: TGCGCCAGCAGCCCCGCGGACACCACCGGGGAGCTGTTTTTT
CDR3aa: CASSPADTTGELFF

d_gene: -
abundance: -
j_gene: TRBJ1-1
v_gene: TRBV28
CDR3nt: TGTGCCAGCATCACCGGGACTCTCCTCTTTGGGAACACTGAAGCTTTCTTT
CDR3aa: CASITGTLLFGNTEAFF

d_gene: -
abundance: -
j_gene: TRBJ2-3
v_gene: TRBV4-3
CDR3nt: TGCGCCAGCAGCGCGAGGGGGACCACAGATACGCAGTATTTT
CDR3aa: CASSARGTTDTQYF

d_gene: -
abundance: -
j_gene: TRBJ2-3
v_gene: TRBV13
CDR3nt: TGTGCCAGCAGCGTATATTTTGCAGATACGCAGTATTTT
CDR3aa: CASSVYFADTQYF

d_gene: TRBD1
abundance: few
j_gene: TRBJ2-7
v_gene: TRBV6-5
CDR3nt: TGTGCCAGCAGTACCCGGGACAGGGGACAATTATACGAGCAGTACTTC
CDR3aa: CASSTRDRGQLYEQYF

d_gene: TRBD1
abundance: few
j_gene: TRBJ2-1
v_gene: TRBV27
CDR3nt: TGTGCCAGCAGGGGGCCCGGGACAGGGAATAACAATGAGCAGTTCTTC
CDR3aa: CASRGPGTGNNNEQFF

d_gene: -
abundance: -
j_gene: TRBJ1-1
v_gene: TRBV29-1
CDR3nt: TGCAGCGTTTGTAAGGGAGTGTACACTGAAGCTTTCTTT
CDR3aa: CSVCKGVYTEAFF

d_gene: TRBD1
abundance: few
j_gene: TRBJ1-2
v_gene: TRBV4-3
CDR3nt: TGCGCCAGCAGCCGCGGACAGGGATTTAACTATGGCTACACCTTC
CDR3aa: CASSRGQGFNYGYTF